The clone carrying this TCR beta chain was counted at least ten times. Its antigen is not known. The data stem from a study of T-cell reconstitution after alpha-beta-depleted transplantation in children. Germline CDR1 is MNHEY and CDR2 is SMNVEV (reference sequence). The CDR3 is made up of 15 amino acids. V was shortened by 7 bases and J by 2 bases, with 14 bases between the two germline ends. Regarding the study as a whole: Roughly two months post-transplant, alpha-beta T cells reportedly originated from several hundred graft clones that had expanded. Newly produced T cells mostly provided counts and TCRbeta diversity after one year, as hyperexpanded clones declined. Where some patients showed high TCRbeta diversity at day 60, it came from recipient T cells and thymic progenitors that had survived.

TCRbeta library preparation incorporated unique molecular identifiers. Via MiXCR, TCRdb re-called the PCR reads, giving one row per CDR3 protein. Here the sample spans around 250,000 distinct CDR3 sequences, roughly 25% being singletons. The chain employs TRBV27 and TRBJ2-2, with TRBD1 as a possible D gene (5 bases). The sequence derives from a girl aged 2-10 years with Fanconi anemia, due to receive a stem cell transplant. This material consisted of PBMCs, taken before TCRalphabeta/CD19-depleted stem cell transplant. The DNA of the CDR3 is TGTGCCAGCAAAAGAGGCCAGGGAAACACCGGGGAGCTGTTTTTT. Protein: CASKRGQGNTGELFF.